Listed here are 22 T cell receptor beta chains from one sample, sequenced in a study of STAT3 mutations in large granular lymphocyte leukemia. Study observations and caveats: In T-cell large granular lymphocyte leukemia, about half of patients showed multiple immunodominant subclonotypes.

Antigens of these TCRs are unknown. Profiling relied on immunoSEQ multiplex PCR, and the TCRdb table lists in-frame clones only, not all of them. The sample carries about 12,000 clones, roughly 80% recorded once. What was sequenced was peripheral blood mononuclear cells. These receptors came from a man in his sixties with T-cell large granular lymphocyte leukemia. Some clones in this sample may be carry-over from other donors' samples.

This clone showed up just once. The chain employs TRBV27 and TRBJ2-7, with 10 bases fitting TRBD2. CDR3 length: 16 amino acids. The germline gives CDR1 MNHEY, CDR2 SMNVEV (reference sequence). J was trimmed by 2 bases and V by 2 bases; bases with no gene match: 6. The CDR3 nucleotides read TGTGCCAGCAGTTTACGACTAGCGGGCTTCCCCTACGAGCAGTACTTC. This sequence encodes CASSLRLAGFPYEQYF.

There are a few counts of this clone. This sequence joins TRBV27 and TRBJ1-1, with a weak D call TRBD1 (5 bases). CDR3 length equals 15 residues. V was trimmed by 3 bases and J by 1 base, leaving 12 bases between them. Germline loops: CDR1 MNHEY, CDR2 SMNVEV (reference sequence). CDR3 sequence (DNA): TGTGCCAGCAGTTTTTGGGGGAATGAGAACACTGAAGCTTTCTTT. Translated, it gives CASSFWGNENTEAFF.

The chain employs TRBV5-1 and TRBJ1-5; D remains ambiguous. The V gene lost 4 bases and the J gene lost 1 base, with 18 bases spanning the gap. This CDR3 contains 17 residues. Germline V gene lookup returns CDR1 SGHRS and CDR2 YFSETQ. The CDR3 region has the DNA TGCGCCAGCAGCCCATCACCCAGAGCGGGAAGCAATCAGCCCCAGCATTTT. Translated, it gives CASSPSPRAGSNQPQHF.

The genes are TRBV13 and TRBJ2-4; perhaps D is TRBD1 or TRBD2 (5 bases each). Trimming pared 1 base from V and 7 bases from J, leaving 11 bases between. CDR1 and CDR2 (germline): PRHDT, FYEKMQ (reference sequence). The CDR3 loop spans 14 amino acids. The CDR3 spells CASSLVGVGNIQYF. The DNA of the CDR3 is TGTGCCAGCAGCTTAGTGGGGGTGGGCAACATTCAGTACTTC.

As regards this clone: The sample carries other DNA sequences with the same CDR3. The chain uses TRBV7-2 and TRBJ2-7; 14 nucleotides line up with TRBD2. Trimming removed 0 bases from V and 4 bases from J; junction bases left unmatched: 2. The CDR3 covers 16 residues. Per germline, CDR1 SGHTA and CDR2 FQGNSA. CDR3 amino acids: CASSLAGTSGSYEQYF. The CDR3 nucleotides read TGTGCCAGCAGCTTAGCGGGGACTAGCGGGAGTTACGAGCAGTACTTC.

This clone turned up a few times. J is TRBJ2-7 and V is TRBV4-3; D remains unclear. Trimming pared 0 bases from V and 0 bases from J, leaving 12 bases between. Germline CDR1 LGHNA, CDR2 YSLEER. The CDR3 has 16 amino acids. This CDR3 is CASSQDGDTTSYEQYF. The CDR3 bases are TGCGCCAGCAGCCAAGATGGAGACACTACCTCCTACGAGCAGTACTTC.

The chain links TRBV28 to TRBJ2-3; 11 nucleotides agree with TRBD2. J gave up 0 bases and V 5 bases, and 7 bases lay outside the gene matches. Germline V gene sequence: CDR1 MDHEN, CDR2 SYDVKM. This CDR3 has 17 amino acids. The CDR3 is CASSPPGLAASTDTQYF. The DNA of the CDR3 is TGTGCCAGCAGTCCACCGGGACTAGCGGCAAGCACAGATACGCAGTATTTT.

The rearrangement joins TRBV5-1 to TRBJ2-5; D possibly corresponds to TRBD2 (5 bases). The CDR3 sequence is 13 residues long. The V gene lost 4 bases and the J gene lost 3 bases, with 10 bases spanning the gap. CDR1 is SGHRS and CDR2 is YFSETQ in the germline V gene. CDR3 protein: CASSLIGKETQYF. CDR3 sequence (DNA): TGCGCCAGCAGCCTCATCGGGAAAGAGACCCAGTACTTC.

The chain has TRBV12-5 and TRBJ1-5; 10 bases match TRBD1. The CDR3 is made up of 16 amino acids. Germline V gene data show CDR1 as LGHNT and CDR2 as FRNRAP. The trim removed 3 bases at V and 4 bases at J, leaving 6 bases unmatched. The CDR3 nucleotides read TGTGCTAGTGGTTTACCGGACAGGGGGACAAATCAGCCCCAGCATTTT. Protein sequence: CASGLPDRGTNQPQHF.

This clone was counted between two and nine times. The CDR3 nucleotides read TGTGCCAGCAGTCAGGACAGGGGGCGTTCTAATTCACCCCTCCACTTT. Translating gives CASSQDRGRSNSPLHF. The chain joins TRBV27 to TRBJ1-6; 11 nucleotides line up with TRBD1. The CDR3 is 16 residues long. With V trimmed by 5 bases and J by 6 bases, 6 bases remained unmatched. Looked up from germline, CDR1 is MNHEY and CDR2 is SMNVEV (reference sequence).

The chain has TRBV5-4 and TRBJ2-1; 10 nucleotides agree with TRBD2. V shed 6 bases, J shed 8 bases, and the junction held 14 bases outside the gene matches. This CDR3 is built from 16 residues. Germline assignment: CDR1 SGHNT and CDR2 YYREEE (reference sequence). The CDR3 reads CASTRGGLAGEDEQFF. In nucleotides, the CDR3 is TGTGCCAGCACCCGGGGGGGGCTAGCGGGAGAGGATGAGCAGTTCTTC.

The chain couples TRBV13 to TRBJ2-7; 10 bases are shared with TRBD2. Germline CDR1 reads PRHDT; CDR2 reads FYEKMQ (reference sequence). The CDR3 is made up of 15 amino acids. The trim removed 1 base at V and 7 bases at J, leaving 7 bases unmatched. The CDR3 DNA is TGTGCCAGCAGCTTAGCCCCTAGCGGGAGTACAGAGCAGTACTTC. This codes for CASSLAPSGSTEQYF. Full variable domain (rest looked up from reference TRBV13 and TRBJ2-7): AAGVIQSPRHLIKEKRETATLKCYPIPRHDTVYWYQQGPGQDPQFLISFYEKMQSDKGSIPDRFSAQQFSDYHSELNMSSLELGDSALYFCASSLAPSGSTEQYFGPGTRLTVT.

V and J are TRBV7-2 and TRBJ1-1, with D possibly being TRBD1 (6 bases). V was clipped by 3 bases and J by 2 bases, with 13 bases between them. The CDR3 is 15 amino acids. CDR1 and CDR2 from the germline V gene are SGHTA and FQGNSA. The DNA of the CDR3 is TGTGCCAGCAGCTTTGGGGGCAACCCAAACACTGAAGCTTTCTTT. Translation gives CASSFGGNPNTEAFF.

This chain uses TRBV7-9 with TRBJ2-5; TRBD2 agrees at 10 bases. The V segment lost 1 base and the J segment 2 bases; nucleotides outside the gene matches: 10. Germline V lookup: CDR1 SEHNR, CDR2 FQNEAQ (reference sequence). The CDR3 covers 18 residues. CDR3 DNA: TGTGCCAGCAGCTTAGGTAGCGGACTAGCGGTCCGGCAAGAGACCCAGTACTTC. This translates into CASSLGSGLAVRQETQYF.

The chain is built from TRBV6-5 and TRBJ2-6; D gene uncertain. The V and J ends lost 5 bases and 0 bases respectively, with 5 bases between them. The CDR3 has 14 residues. Germline-derived CDR1 and CDR2 are MNHEY and SVGAGI. The CDR3 reads CASSPTSGANVLTF. DNA for the CDR3: TGTGCCAGCAGTCCGACCTCTGGGGCCAACGTCCTGACTTTC.

The V and J genes are TRBV29-1 and TRBJ2-1; 7 bases are shared with TRBD2. The CDR3 is made up of 14 amino acids. CDR1 SQVTM and CDR2 ANQGSEA come from the germline V gene. The V segment lost 6 bases and the J segment 2 bases; nucleotides outside the gene matches: 7. In DNA form, the CDR3 reads TGCAGCGTCCGGGCGGGGGTTCCCTACAATGAGCAGTTCTTC. This translates into CSVRAGVPYNEQFF.

This chain links TRBV6-6 with TRBJ2-1, with 7 bases lining up with TRBD2. V was clipped by 6 bases and J by 8 bases; unmatched bases: 16. Germline-derived CDR1 and CDR2 are MNHNY and SVGAGI (reference sequence). The CDR3 runs to 16 residues. Here the CDR3 reads CASRPGGWRERDEQFF. In DNA, the CDR3 is TGTGCCAGCAGGCCCGGGGGATGGCGGGAGAGGGATGAGCAGTTCTTC.

The chain employs TRBV7-2 and TRBJ1-5, with a tentative D call TRBD1 (5 bases). CDR1 and CDR2 from the germline V gene are SGHTA and FQGNSA. Between the trimmed V and J ends, which lost 6 bases and 4 bases, there was a span of 13 bases. The CDR3 extends over 14 amino acids. The CDR3 DNA reads as TGTGCCAGCAGGGACGCAGGGTTGAATCAGCCCCAGCATTTT. Translated, it gives CASRDAGLNQPQHF.

The chain uses TRBV15 and TRBJ2-7, with TRBD1 as a possible D gene (6 bases). This CDR3 has 13 amino acids. The germline V gene has CDR1 LNHNV and CDR2 YYDKDF (reference sequence). V was clipped by 4 bases and J by 3 bases, with 10 bases between them. CDR3 residues: CATSNGDNYEQYF. CDR3 DNA: TGTGCCACCAGCAATGGGGACAACTACGAGCAGTACTTC.

As for this clone: The limits of the CDR3 on the DNA are not certain, so only TCRdb's listed CDR3 is given. This chain links TRBV30 with TRBJ2-7; the D call in the table, TRBD2, was not verified against the DNA. Germline V gene sequence: CDR1 GTSNPN, CDR2 SVGIG (reference sequence). Inclusive of both ends, the CDR3 amounts to 13 amino acids. CDR3 sequence reads: CAWSVRAVLRVYF.

The rearrangement joins TRBV9 to TRBJ2-2; no reliable D call. Germline assignment: CDR1 SGDLS and CDR2 YYNGEE. CDR3 length equals 13 residues. Trimming cost V 0 bases and J 6 bases, with 6 bases left between them. The CDR3 spells CASSVVGPGELFF. The CDR3 DNA sequence: TGTGCCAGCAGCGTAGTAGGCCCCGGGGAGCTGTTTTTT. The full variable domain, rest sourced from reference TRBV9 and TRBJ2-2, is DSGVTQTPKHLITATGQRVTLRCSPRSGDLSVYWYQQSLDQGLQFLIQYYNGEERAKGNILERFSAQQFPDLHSELNLSSLELGDSALYFCASSVVGPGELFFGEGSRLTVL.

The J gene is TRBJ1-5, the V gene TRBV29-1; D is perhaps TRBD1 (5 bases). The V gene's germline CDR1 is SQVTM and CDR2 ANQGSEA. The ends were cut back, 6 bases at V and 6 bases at J, with 27 bases in the middle. CDR3 length: 17 amino acids. The CDR3 DNA reads as TGCAGCGTGCCCGCTAGGGGCAGACGCGGGTATACTCAGCCCCAGCATTTT. Translation: CSVPARGRRGYTQPQHF.